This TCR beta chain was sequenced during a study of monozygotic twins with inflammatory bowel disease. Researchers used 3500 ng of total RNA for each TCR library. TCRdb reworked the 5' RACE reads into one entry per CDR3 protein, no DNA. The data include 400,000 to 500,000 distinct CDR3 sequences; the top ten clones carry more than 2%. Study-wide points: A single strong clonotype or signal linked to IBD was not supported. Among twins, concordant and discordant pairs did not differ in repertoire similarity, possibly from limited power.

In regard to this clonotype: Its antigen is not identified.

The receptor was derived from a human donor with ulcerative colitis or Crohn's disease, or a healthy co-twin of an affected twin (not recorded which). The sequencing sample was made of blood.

This CDR3 reads CASSFRREIPGELFF. The chain uses TRBV5-1 and TRBJ2-2; TCRdb's D call of TRBD2 is untestable without DNA. Germline CDR1 reads SGHRS; CDR2 reads YFSETQ. This CDR3 comprises 15 residues. The full variable domain, with the rest looked up from reference TRBV5-1 and TRBJ2-2, is KAGVTQTPRYLIKTRGQQVTLSCSPISGHRSVSWYQQTPGQGLQFLFEYFSETQRNKGNFPGRFSGRQFSNSRSEMNVSTLELGDSALYLCASSFRREIPGELFFGEGSRLTVL.